The 24 T cell receptor beta chains given below trace back to one sample, sequenced in a study of T cell changes during pregnancy in multiple sclerosis. Assay used: immunoSEQ multiplex PCR; TCRdb lists only in-frame clones, some missing. The sample includes about 120,000 clones, 85% to 95% seen only once; the top ten take roughly 6%. Specimen: peripheral blood, collected before pregnancy. All receptors derive from a female donor with multiple sclerosis, enrolled in a pregnancy study.

The chain links TRBV6-5 to TRBJ1-1; weak D call: TRBD1 (5 bases). Germline V gene lookup returns CDR1 MNHEY and CDR2 SVGAGI. The CDR3 has 12 amino acids. With 10 bases removed from V and 8 bases from J, the gap between germline ends came to 17 bases. The DNA of the CDR3 is TGTGCCATACTCCTTGGGGCCAGAGAAGCTTTCTTT. Translation: CAILLGAREAFF.

This clone was seen a single time. The DNA of the CDR3 is TGTGCCAGCAGTGAAGCTGGCGTAGGACACCGTATAGGAAACACCATATATTTT. Translation gives CASSEAGVGHRIGNTIYF. The V and J genes are TRBV2 and TRBJ1-3, with a possible D match to TRBD1 (5 bases). The CDR3 is made up of 18 amino acids. Trimming pared 0 bases from V and 4 bases from J, leaving 19 bases between. Per the germline V gene, CDR1 is SNHLY and CDR2 is FYNNEI.

The genes are TRBV27 and TRBJ2-2, with 9 nucleotides matching TRBD2. Germline CDR1 is MNHEY and CDR2 is SMNVEV (reference sequence). J lost 3 bases, V lost 6 bases, and 11 bases had no gene match. The CDR3 has 17 amino acids. The CDR3 nucleotides are TGTGCCAGCAGGGTTTTGTCGACTAGCGGAGACACCGGGGAGCTGTTTTTT. This encodes CASRVLSTSGDTGELFF.

The chain carries TRBV7-2 and TRBJ1-4, with D maybe TRBD1 (5 bases). CDR1 is SGHTA and CDR2 is FQGNSA in the germline V gene. The V gene lost 1 base and the J gene lost 8 bases, with 17 bases spanning the gap. The CDR3 extends over 16 amino acids. The CDR3 loop reads CASSLGASRTWEKLFF. CDR3 sequence (DNA): TGTGCCAGCAGCTTAGGGGCGAGCAGGACATGGGAAAAACTGTTTTTT.

This chain joins TRBV19 and TRBJ2-4, with 9 nucleotides matching TRBD1. This CDR3 is 16 amino acids long. The V and J ends lost 5 bases and 1 base, in that order; junction bases with no gene match: 6. Germline V lookup: CDR1 LNHDA, CDR2 SQIVND (reference sequence). CDR3 sequence (DNA): TGTGCCAGTAGTGCTACCGGGACAGGGGCCAAAAACATTCAGTACTTC. It yields the protein CASSATGTGAKNIQYF.

CDR3 amino acids: CATSRATTGTFHEQYF. The CDR3 DNA sequence: TGTGCCACCAGCAGGGCGACGACAGGGACTTTCCACGAGCAGTACTTC. This chain links TRBV15 with TRBJ2-7, with D perhaps TRBD1 (7 bases). Trimming cost V 3 bases and J 5 bases, with 20 bases left between them. The CDR3 runs to 16 residues. Germline assignment: CDR1 LNHNV and CDR2 YYDKDF (reference sequence).

J is TRBJ1-1 and V is TRBV6-5; unclear D gene. Trimming removed 2 bases at V and 7 bases at J, with 5 bases between. This CDR3 spans 11 amino acids. CDR1 is MNHEY and CDR2 is SVGAGI in the germline V gene. This chain's CDR3 is CASSYVNEAFF. The CDR3 nucleotides are TGTGCCAGCAGTTACGTCAATGAAGCTTTCTTT.

The chain combines TRBV19 with TRBJ1-5; no clear D gene. Trimming stripped 5 bases from V and 2 bases from J, with 13 bases between. CDR1 and CDR2 from the germline V gene are LNHDA and SQIVND (reference sequence). This CDR3 is built from 15 residues. CDR3 residues: CASSREGTGNQPQHF. The CDR3 bases are TGTGCCAGTAGTCGTGAGGGTACTGGCAATCAGCCCCAGCATTTT.

This chain uses TRBV9 with TRBJ2-5; possible D gene TRBD2, 6 bases. V lost 4 bases and J lost 5, with 12 bases in between. Germline CDR1 is SGDLS and CDR2 is YYNGEE. The CDR3 runs to 13 residues. Here the CDR3 DNA reads TGTGCCAGCAGCCCCCGGGAGTCGGAGACCCAGTACTTC. Translation gives CASSPRESETQYF.

The rearrangement uses TRBV7-2 and TRBJ2-5; 9 bases are shared with TRBD2. Germline CDR1 is SGHTA and CDR2 is FQGNSA. The CDR3 contains 14 residues. The ends lost 5 bases at V and 4 bases at J; junction bases unmatched: 5. The CDR3 nucleotides read TGTGCCAGCAGCCAAGGACTAGCGACAGAGACCCAGTACTTC. It encodes CASSQGLATETQYF. Drawing the rest from reference TRBV7-2 and TRBJ2-5, the complete variable domain is GAGVSQSPSNKVTEKGKDVELRCDPISGHTALYWYRQSLGQGLEFLIYFQGNSAPDKSGLPSDRFSAERTGGSVSTLTIQRTQQEDSAVYLCASSQGLATETQYFGPGTRLLVL.

V gene TRBV12-2 combines with J gene TRBJ2-2; the D call in the table, TRBD1, was not verified against the DNA. TRBV12-2 constitutes a pseudogene. The CDR3 sequence is 16 residues long. The CDR3 DNA reads TGTGCAAGTCGATCGAGGGACAGGGGGCTTGACGGGGAGCTGTTTTTT. Translation gives CASRSRDRGLDGELFF.

The rearrangement joins TRBV30 to TRBJ2-7, with 7 bases fitting TRBD2. J lost 2 bases, V lost 7 bases, and 8 bases had no gene match. This CDR3 is 13 amino acids long. Germline V CDR1 and CDR2: GTSNPN, SVGIG (reference sequence). The CDR3 bases are TGTGCCTCCAGATTGGGGGGGGCCTACGAGCAGTACTTC. This sequence encodes CASRLGGAYEQYF.

The CDR3 loop reads CASSPWGGRDTEAFF. The CDR3 bases are TGTGCCAGTAGTCCTTGGGGGGGACGGGACACTGAAGCTTTCTTT. The chain couples TRBV19 to TRBJ1-1, with D perhaps TRBD1 (5 bases). Looked up from germline, CDR1 is LNHDA and CDR2 is SQIVND (reference sequence). The CDR3 runs 15 residues. V was shortened by 5 bases and J by 3 bases, with 16 bases between the two germline ends.

V usage is TRBV2 and J usage is TRBJ1-5, with 12 bases aligning to TRBD1. CDR1 SNHLY and CDR2 FYNNEI come from the germline V gene. J gave up 1 base and V 2 bases, and 12 bases lay outside the gene matches. This CDR3 has 20 residues. For the CDR3, the DNA is TGTGCCAGCAGTGAAAACAGAGTGTGGGACAGGGGGCTGAGCAATCAGCCCCAGCATTTT. It is translated as CASSENRVWDRGLSNQPQHF.

The V and J genes are TRBV11-3 and TRBJ2-1; 7 positions match TRBD1. The CDR3 spans 13 residues. Germline trimming cut 5 bases from V and 7 bases from J; bases unmatched to any gene: 5. In germline, CDR1 is SGHNT, CDR2 YENEEA. In nucleotides, the CDR3 is TGTGCCAGCAGCAGGGACAGTCTAAATGAGCAGTTCTTC. Its protein product is CASSRDSLNEQFF.

The DNA of the CDR3 is TGTGCCAGCAGTCTAGGGGGGACAGGTCCTTACGAGCAGTACTTC. As protein: CASSLGGTGPYEQYF. The gene calls are TRBV7-8 and TRBJ2-7; TRBD1 aligns across 8 bases. From germline, CDR1 is SGHVS and CDR2 FQNEAQ. With V trimmed by 6 bases and J by 4 bases, 11 bases remained unmatched. The CDR3 is 15 residues long.

This clone appeared a few times. The rearrangement links TRBV11-2 to TRBJ1-1, with D possibly being TRBD1 (6 bases). The CDR3 extends over 12 amino acids. Trimming removed 1 base from V and 8 bases from J, with 8 bases in between. Per the germline V gene, CDR1 is SGHAT and CDR2 is FQNNGV. The DNA of the CDR3 is TGTGCCAGCAGCTTAGCCGACAGGGAAGCTTTCTTT. It specifies CASSLADREAFF.

The rearrangement links TRBV4-1 to TRBJ2-1, with 12 bases fitting TRBD2. CDR1 MGHRA and CDR2 YSYEKL come from the germline V gene. CDR3 length: 16 residues. V lost 3 bases and J lost 2; bases outside the gene matches: 2. The CDR3 bases are TGCGCCAGCAGCCAGACTAGCGGGGGCCCCTACAATGAGCAGTTCTTC. This codes for CASSQTSGGPYNEQFF.

The V gene is TRBV27, the J gene TRBJ1-5; 11 bases agree with TRBD1. Trimming at V came to 1 base and at J to 4 bases, leaving 9 bases not matched to a gene. Germline V gives CDR1 MNHEY, CDR2 SMNVEV (reference sequence). This CDR3 has 18 residues. In DNA, the CDR3 is TGTGCCAGCAGTTTATGGGGACAGGGGGTAATGCAAAATCAGCCCCAGCATTTT. Its protein is CASSLWGQGVMQNQPQHF.

Here the CDR3 DNA reads TGTGCCAGCAGTGACCCCTGGACAGGGCGCAATGAGCAGTTCTTC. As protein: CASSDPWTGRNEQFF. The V and J genes are TRBV27 and TRBJ2-1, with 8 positions matching TRBD1. This CDR3 contains 15 residues. Germline-derived CDR1 and CDR2 are MNHEY and SMNVEV (reference sequence). J was trimmed by 6 bases and V by 5 bases; bases with no gene match: 9.

This clone was seen only a few times. The V gene is TRBV4-1, the J gene TRBJ1-1; TRBD1 is a possible D gene (6 bases). V was clipped by 1 base and J by 0 bases, with 9 bases between them. There are 15 residues in the CDR3. Germline lookup yields CDR1 MGHRA and CDR2 YSYEKL. CDR3 sequence (DNA): TGCGCCAGCAGCCAAGCCGGGACATTGAACACTGAAGCTTTCTTT. This codes for CASSQAGTLNTEAFF.

V usage is TRBV9 and J usage is TRBJ1-4; 7 positions match TRBD1. CDR3 length equals 15 residues. Per germline, CDR1 SGDLS and CDR2 YYNGEE. The junction had 5 bases not matched to a gene; V was cut back by 2 bases and J by 4 bases. Written as DNA, the CDR3 is TGTGCCAGCAGCGTCCGGGACAGCCTTAATGAAAAACTGTTTTTT. This encodes CASSVRDSLNEKLFF.

The rearrangement uses TRBV19 and TRBJ2-3, with no clear D. CDR1 and CDR2 (germline): LNHDA, SQIVND (reference sequence). The CDR3 consists of 13 residues. Trimming removed 2 bases from V and 7 bases from J, with 10 bases in between. CDR3 residues: CASSIPPQNTQYF. The CDR3 bases are TGTGCCAGTAGTATACCCCCACAAAATACGCAGTATTTT.

The V call is TRBV9, the J call TRBJ2-3; D unresolved. This CDR3 contains 12 residues. Germline CDR1 and CDR2: SGDLS and YYNGEE. V gave up 4 bases and J gave up 7 bases, with 10 bases separating them. In DNA form, the CDR3 reads TGTGCCAGCAGCCCAGAGGAGTATACGCAGTATTTT. Residues: CASSPEEYTQYF.